The rows below give T cell receptor beta chains drawn from one sample of a study of cytomegalovirus exposure and HLA in healthy donors. Data came from immunoSEQ multiplex PCR; TCRdb stores just in-frame clones and leaves some out. Of roughly 31,000 clones listed, less than 70% are singletons. The sequenced sample consisted of PBMCs. These receptors originate from a male donor in good health and CMV-seropositive. Both conserved end residues are part of each CDR3. Each record gives: D gene, clone size, V gene, J gene, CDR3 protein, CDR3 DNA. D genes are given only for firm matches. The size entry is marked missing in some rows and otherwise reads once, few, many or a size class.

D gene: TRBD2; clone size: .; V gene: TRBV6-1; J gene: TRBJ2-7; CDR3 protein: CASRLAAQPSYEQYF; CDR3 DNA: TGTGCCAGCAGACTAGCGGCACAACCTTCCTACGAGCAGTACTTC
D gene: .; clone size: once; V gene: TRBV28; J gene: TRBJ1-2; CDR3 protein: CASGGARVALYGYTF; CDR3 DNA: TGTGCCAGCGGGGGGGCAAGGGTCGCCCTCTATGGCTACACCTTC
D gene: .; clone size: few; V gene: TRBV28; J gene: TRBJ2-3; CDR3 protein: CASSAPSDLTDTQYF; CDR3 DNA: TGTGCCAGCAGCGCTCCCTCGGACTTGACAGATACGCAGTATTTT
D gene: TRBD2; clone size: .; V gene: TRBV28; J gene: TRBJ2-1; CDR3 protein: CASSAVAGGSYNEQFF; CDR3 DNA: TGTGCCAGCAGTGCAGTAGCGGGAGGATCCTACAATGAGCAGTTCTTC
D gene: TRBD1; clone size: few; V gene: TRBV7-3; J gene: TRBJ1-2; CDR3 protein: CASSSDPQGQGSRGYTF; CDR3 DNA: TGTGCCAGCAGCTCGGATCCCCAGGGACAGGGAAGCCGAGGCTACACCTTC
D gene: .; clone size: .; V gene: TRBV6-6; J gene: TRBJ2-7; CDR3 protein: CATHGTPSSYEQYF; CDR3 DNA: TGTGCCACCCACGGGACACCAAGCTCCTACGAGCAGTACTTC
D gene: TRBD2; clone size: .; V gene: TRBV6-4; J gene: TRBJ2-1; CDR3 protein: CASSDGGEMYNEQFF; CDR3 DNA: TGTGCCAGCAGTGACGGGGGGGAGATGTACAATGAGCAGTTCTTC
D gene: .; clone size: .; V gene: TRBV5-4; J gene: TRBJ1-2; CDR3 protein: CASRTAYGYTF; CDR3 DNA: TGTGCCAGCAGAACAGCCTATGGCTACACCTTC
D gene: .; clone size: .; V gene: TRBV6-4; J gene: TRBJ1-3; CDR3 protein: CASRAGHGSGNTIYF; CDR3 DNA: TGTGCCAGCAGGGCCGGACACGGCTCTGGAAACACCATATATTTT
D gene: TRBD1; clone size: once; V gene: TRBV18; J gene: TRBJ1-1; CDR3 protein: CASSPVPGTGIKAFF; CDR3 DNA: TGTGCCAGCTCACCAGTCCCGGGGACAGGGATTAAAGCTTTCTTT
D gene: .; clone size: once; V gene: TRBV12-5; J gene: TRBJ1-5; CDR3 protein: CASARGSHQPQHF; CDR3 DNA: TGTGCTAGTGCCCGGGGGAGTCATCAGCCCCAGCATTTT
D gene: TRBD2; clone size: .; V gene: TRBV27; J gene: TRBJ2-7; CDR3 protein: CASSPKTGLAYEQYF; CDR3 DNA: TGTGCCAGCAGTCCTAAGACGGGACTAGCCTACGAGCAGTACTTC
D gene: TRBD1; clone size: many; V gene: TRBV19; J gene: TRBJ1-1; CDR3 protein: CASSSDRGTEAFF; CDR3 DNA: TGTGCCAGTAGCAGCGACAGGGGAACTGAAGCTTTCTTT
D gene: .; clone size: .; V gene: TRBV6-6; J gene: TRBJ1-1; CDR3 protein: CASSYRYIENTEAFF; CDR3 DNA: TGTGCCAGCAGTTACCGTTACATCGAGAACACTGAAGCTTTCTTT
D gene: TRBD2; clone size: many; V gene: TRBV29-1; J gene: TRBJ2-5; CDR3 protein: CSVILAGPQETQYF; CDR3 DNA: TGCAGCGTCATCTTAGCGGGTCCGCAAGAGACCCAGTACTTC
D gene: TRBD1; clone size: .; V gene: TRBV2; J gene: TRBJ1-5; CDR3 protein: CASSGDRDAFSQPQHF; CDR3 DNA: TGTGCCAGCAGTGGGGACAGGGATGCATTTAGTCAGCCCCAGCATTTT
D gene: .; clone size: .; V gene: TRBV19; J gene: TRBJ1-1; CDR3 protein: CASSIGAWEGRNTEAFF; CDR3 DNA: TGTGCCAGTAGTATAGGGGCCTGGGAGGGTCGAAACACTGAAGCTTTCTTT
D gene: TRBD1; clone size: .; V gene: TRBV7-2; J gene: TRBJ1-2; CDR3 protein: CASSSPGGYGYTF; CDR3 DNA: TGTGCCAGCAGCTCCCCAGGGGGCTATGGCTACACCTTC
D gene: .; clone size: .; V gene: TRBV15; J gene: TRBJ2-1; CDR3 protein: CATSRDEGGNWGEQFF; CDR3 DNA: TGTGCCACCAGCAGAGATGAGGGTGGGAATTGGGGTGAGCAGTTCTTC
D gene: .; clone size: .; V gene: TRBV2; J gene: TRBJ2-7; CDR3 protein: CASRDRPYEQYF; CDR3 DNA: TGTGCCAGCCGCGACAGGCCCTACGAGCAGTACTTC
D gene: TRBD1; clone size: many; V gene: TRBV6-1; J gene: TRBJ1-2; CDR3 protein: CASSEGTGLYGYTF; CDR3 DNA: TGTGCCAGCAGTGAAGGGACAGGGCTCTATGGCTACACCTTC
D gene: .; clone size: once; V gene: TRBV7-6; J gene: TRBJ2-1; CDR3 protein: CASSSLNDNLNEQFF; CDR3 DNA: TGTGCCAGCAGCTCCCTTAACGACAATCTCAATGAGCAGTTCTTC
D gene: TRBD1; clone size: .; V gene: TRBV5-4; J gene: TRBJ1-6; CDR3 protein: CVSSRTGDSSYNSPLHF; CDR3 DNA: TGTGTCAGCAGCAGGACAGGGGATAGCTCCTATAATTCACCCCTCCACTTT
D gene: .; clone size: .; V gene: TRBV19; J gene: TRBJ2-7; CDR3 protein: CASSPGGFYEQYF; CDR3 DNA: TGTGCCAGTAGTCCTGGGGGGTTCTACGAGCAGTACTTC
D gene: TRBD1; clone size: .; V gene: TRBV11-2; J gene: TRBJ2-7; CDR3 protein: CASSLATGGEATYEQYF; CDR3 DNA: TGTGCCAGCAGCTTAGCCACAGGGGGCGAAGCTACCTACGAGCAGTACTTC
D gene: .; clone size: medium-sized; V gene: TRBV5-1; J gene: TRBJ2-3; CDR3 protein: CASSLSQLGTDTQYF; CDR3 DNA: TGCGCCAGCAGCTTGAGCCAACTCGGCACAGATACGCAGTATTTT
D gene: .; clone size: few; V gene: TRBV9; J gene: TRBJ1-4; CDR3 protein: CASSVGSSRANEKLFF; CDR3 DNA: TGTGCCAGCAGCGTTGGCAGCTCCCGGGCTAATGAAAAACTGTTTTTT
D gene: TRBD1; clone size: .; V gene: TRBV9; J gene: TRBJ1-1; CDR3 protein: CASSTGDMNTEAFF; CDR3 DNA: TGTGCCAGCAGCACAGGGGACATGAACACTGAAGCTTTCTTT
D gene: TRBD1; clone size: once; V gene: TRBV5-1; J gene: TRBJ2-6; CDR3 protein: CASSWGTAKSSGANVLTF; CDR3 DNA: TGCGCCAGCAGCTGGGGGACAGCCAAGTCCTCTGGGGCCAACGTCCTGACTTTC
D gene: .; clone size: .; V gene: TRBV6-5; J gene: TRBJ1-2; CDR3 protein: CASSPPTGHYGYTF; CDR3 DNA: TGTGCCAGCAGCCCTCCCACAGGACACTATGGCTACACCTTC
D gene: TRBD1; clone size: .; V gene: TRBV10-1; J gene: TRBJ1-1; CDR3 protein: CASSGGTGVSNTEAFF; CDR3 DNA: TGCGCCAGCAGTGGAGGGACAGGGGTGTCGAACACTGAAGCTTTCTTT
D gene: TRBD1; clone size: .; V gene: TRBV4-1; J gene: TRBJ1-4; CDR3 protein: CASSHTDRGHEKLFF; CDR3 DNA: TGCGCCAGCAGCCATACGGACAGGGGGCACGAAAAACTGTTTTTT
D gene: TRBD1; clone size: .; V gene: TRBV19; J gene: TRBJ2-7; CDR3 protein: CASSPRVGQGYEQYF; CDR3 DNA: TGTGCCAGTAGCCCCAGGGTGGGACAGGGCTACGAGCAGTACTTC
D gene: .; clone size: .; V gene: TRBV27; J gene: TRBJ1-3; CDR3 protein: CASSSARTVSGNTIYF; CDR3 DNA: TGTGCCAGCAGTTCCGCTCGCACAGTCTCTGGAAACACCATATATTTT
D gene: .; clone size: .; V gene: TRBV2; J gene: TRBJ1-2; CDR3 protein: CASSGYGYTF; CDR3 DNA: TGTGCCAGCTCGGGCTATGGCTACACCTTC
D gene: .; clone size: once; V gene: TRBV6-4; J gene: TRBJ1-1; CDR3 protein: CACSDSLNTEAFF; CDR3 DNA: TGTGCCTGCTCGGACAGTTTGAACACTGAAGCTTTCTTT
D gene: .; clone size: .; V gene: TRBV6-5; J gene: TRBJ2-1; CDR3 protein: CASSPIAGTYNEQFF; CDR3 DNA: TGTGCCAGCAGCCCTATCGCCGGGACATACAATGAGCAGTTCTTC
D gene: TRBD2; clone size: .; V gene: TRBV5-6; J gene: TRBJ2-1; CDR3 protein: CASSLLGGAGNEQFF; CDR3 DNA: TGTGCCAGCAGCCTCCTCGGGGGGGCGGGGAATGAGCAGTTCTTC
D gene: TRBD1; clone size: few; V gene: TRBV28; J gene: TRBJ2-5; CDR3 protein: CASSYGTGVGGQETQYF; CDR3 DNA: TGTGCCAGCAGTTACGGGACAGGGGTAGGGGGCCAAGAGACGCAGTACTTC
D gene: .; clone size: .; V gene: TRBV6-1; J gene: TRBJ2-1; CDR3 protein: CASIHSGEQFF; CDR3 DNA: TGTGCCAGCATCCACAGTGGTGAGCAGTTCTTC
D gene: .; clone size: .; V gene: TRBV30; J gene: TRBJ2-4; CDR3 protein: CAWSAGFAKNIQYF; CDR3 DNA: TGTGCCTGGAGTGCGGGTTTCGCCAAAAACATTCAGTACTTC
D gene: TRBD1; clone size: .; V gene: TRBV10-3; J gene: TRBJ2-7; CDR3 protein: CAISERRQGAHMHEQYF; CDR3 DNA: TGTGCCATCAGTGAGAGGCGACAGGGGGCGCATATGCACGAGCAGTACTTC
D gene: TRBD2; clone size: few; V gene: TRBV7-3; J gene: TRBJ2-5; CDR3 protein: CASSPNGGRGRETQYF; CDR3 DNA: TGTGCCAGCAGCCCCAATGGCGGGAGAGGTCGGGAGACCCAGTACTTC
D gene: .; clone size: .; V gene: TRBV7-9; J gene: TRBJ1-1; CDR3 protein: CASSPRGLMNTEAFF; CDR3 DNA: TGTGCCAGCAGCCCAAGAGGACTGATGAACACTGAAGCTTTCTTT
D gene: .; clone size: few; V gene: TRBV5-4; J gene: TRBJ1-2; CDR3 protein: CASSLLAGSNYGYTF; CDR3 DNA: TGTGCCAGCAGCTTGTTAGCTGGTTCTAACTATGGCTACACCTTC
D gene: .; clone size: .; V gene: TRBV6-1; J gene: TRBJ2-2; CDR3 protein: CASSDEWGELFF; CDR3 DNA: TGTGCCAGCAGTGACGAGTGGGGGGAGCTGTTTTTT
D gene: TRBD2; clone size: .; V gene: TRBV15; J gene: TRBJ2-1; CDR3 protein: CATSRDRGLAYNEQFF; CDR3 DNA: TGTGCCACCAGCAGAGATCGGGGACTAGCCTACAATGAGCAGTTCTTC
D gene: TRBD1; clone size: .; V gene: TRBV13; J gene: TRBJ2-1; CDR3 protein: CASSPTGARDRSYNEQFF; CDR3 DNA: TGTGCCAGCAGCCCAACAGGGGCCCGGGACAGGTCTTACAATGAGCAGTTCTTC
D gene: .; clone size: few; V gene: TRBV9; J gene: TRBJ2-1; CDR3 protein: CASSVAGDWANEQFF; CDR3 DNA: TGTGCCAGCAGCGTAGCCGGGGATTGGGCCAATGAGCAGTTCTTC
D gene: .; clone size: .; V gene: TRBV30; J gene: TRBJ2-3; CDR3 protein: CAWIKGVAEADTQYF; CDR3 DNA: TGTGCCTGGATTAAGGGAGTAGCGGAGGCAGATACGCAGTATTTT
D gene: .; clone size: .; V gene: TRBV6-1; J gene: TRBJ1-2; CDR3 protein: CATRDTLYGYTF; CDR3 DNA: TGTGCCACCAGGGACACGTTGTATGGCTACACCTTC
D gene: TRBD1; clone size: .; V gene: TRBV4-1; J gene: TRBJ1-1; CDR3 protein: CASSLRDRSGTEAFF; CDR3 DNA: TGCGCCAGCAGCCTACGGGACAGGAGCGGAACTGAAGCTTTCTTT
D gene: .; clone size: medium-sized; V gene: TRBV2; J gene: TRBJ1-2; CDR3 protein: CASSESVEGSGGYTF; CDR3 DNA: TGTGCCAGCAGTGAGTCGGTGGAAGGGAGCGGTGGCTACACCTTC
D gene: .; clone size: .; V gene: TRBV6-6; J gene: TRBJ2-1; CDR3 protein: CASGREQFF; CDR3 DNA: TGTGCCTCAGGAAGGGAGCAGTTCTTC
D gene: TRBD1; clone size: .; V gene: TRBV4-2; J gene: TRBJ2-3; CDR3 protein: CASSQPGQQRGTDTQYF; CDR3 DNA: TGTGCCAGCAGCCAACCGGGACAGCAGAGGGGCACAGATACGCAGTATTTT
D gene: .; clone size: .; V gene: TRBV7-9; J gene: TRBJ2-3; CDR3 protein: CASRAPQALTDTQYF; CDR3 DNA: TGTGCCAGCAGGGCCCCACAGGCACTCACAGATACGCAGTATTTT
D gene: TRBD1; clone size: .; V gene: TRBV6-1; J gene: TRBJ2-3; CDR3 protein: CASSEMGQGADTQYF; CDR3 DNA: TGTGCCAGCAGTGAGATGGGACAGGGTGCAGATACGCAGTATTTT
D gene: .; clone size: .; V gene: TRBV11-2; J gene: TRBJ2-1; CDR3 protein: CASSSLRAQGQFF; CDR3 DNA: TGTGCCAGCAGCTCACTACGGGCTCAGGGGCAGTTCTTC